This T cell receptor (beta chain) was identified in a study of OX40 agonist ivuxolimab in advanced cancers. Study in general: With a range of roughly 20 to 80, age averaged about 58 years, and around 80% were male. Study findings and constraints: At doses 0.1 to 3.0 mg/kg, CD4+ and CD8+ clones expanded.

Trimming removed 3 bases from V and 2 bases from J; junction bases left unmatched: 4. The CDR3 has 14 residues. The germline CDR1 and CDR2 sequences are LNHDA and SQIVND (reference sequence). Data came from immunoSEQ multiplex PCR; TCRdb stores just in-frame clones and leaves some out. The profile covers about 29,000 clones, with around 86% appearing a single time and approximately 20% taken by the ten largest. Turning to this clone: Its antigen is not known.

The chain joins TRBV19 to TRBJ2-7; the match to TRBD2 covers 7 bases. The clonotype comes from an adult with an advanced solid tumor such as melanoma, head and neck, liver or kidney cancer. The sample consisted of CD4+ or CD8+ T cells sorted from blood, taken in a trial of the OX40 agonist ivuxolimab. The CDR3 sequence is CASSMSGTTYEQYF. In DNA form, the CDR3 reads TGTGCCAGTAGTATGAGTGGGACTACCTACGAGCAGTACTTC.